This passage covers 9 T cell receptor beta chains from one sample sequenced in a study of blood T cell repertoires in COVID-19. The data were produced by immunoSEQ multiplex PCR, yet TCRdb's version contains in-frame clones alone and is incomplete. The sample lists around 38,000 clones, about 88% occurring once. Sequencing input: peripheral blood. The source of these receptors is a man between 65 and 80 years old with acute or convalescent COVID-19.

The genes are TRBV9 and TRBJ1-1, with D perhaps TRBD1 (5 bases). The CDR3 length is 16 residues. Germline CDR1 SGDLS, CDR2 YYNGEE. Trimming pared 0 bases from V and 1 base from J, leaving 13 bases between. CDR3 nucleotides: TGTGCCAGCAGCGTAGCGCCCGGGGGAGGGAACACTGAAGCTTTCTTT. Translated: CASSVAPGGGNTEAFF.

This clone was detected once. The chain employs TRBV19 and TRBJ1-1; TRBD1 aligns across 7 bases. Germline V CDR1 and CDR2: LNHDA, SQIVND (reference sequence). V lost 7 bases and J lost 7; bases outside the gene matches: 18. This CDR3 has 16 residues. Written as DNA, the CDR3 is TGTGCCAGTACCCCCCGGGTAGGGGGCGCGGTTAATGAAGCTTTCTTT. This gives the protein CASTPRVGGAVNEAFF.

This sequence joins TRBV3-1 (or the pseudogene TRBV3-2) and TRBJ1-2, with 9 nucleotides matching TRBD1. CDR3 length: 14 amino acids. CDR1 is LGHDT, CDR2 YNNKEL, per germline (reference sequence). J gave up 6 bases and V 6 bases, and 8 bases lay outside the gene matches. The CDR3 is CASSQRDRANGYTF. CDR3 nucleotide sequence: TGTGCCAGCAGTCAAAGGGACAGGGCTAATGGCTACACCTTC.

V usage is TRBV29-1 and J usage is TRBJ1-1, with D perhaps matching TRBD1 (6 bases). The CDR3 spans 13 residues. Germline CDR1 reads SQVTM; CDR2 reads ANQGSEA. V gave up 6 bases and J gave up 0 bases, with 11 bases separating them. CDR3 coding DNA: TGCAGCGTATCAACAGGGCTGAACACTGAAGCTTTCTTT. Translating gives CSVSTGLNTEAFF.

This rearrangement joins TRBV25-1 to TRBJ1-5; unclear D gene. V lost 3 bases to trimming and J lost 6 bases, with 9 bases between them. The CDR3 has 13 amino acids. Germline CDR1 is MGHDK and CDR2 is SYGVNS. CDR3 residues: CASSDRSTQPQHF. The CDR3 nucleotides read TGTGCCAGCAGTGACAGGTCTACTCAGCCCCAGCATTTT.

This rearrangement joins TRBV3-1 (or the pseudogene TRBV3-2) to TRBJ2-3; 7 bases are shared with TRBD2. Looked up from germline, CDR1 is LGHDT and CDR2 is YNNKEL (reference sequence). This CDR3 has 14 residues. Germline trimming cut 0 bases from V and 3 bases from J; bases unmatched to any gene: 0. CDR3: CASSQERGTDTQYF. The CDR3, as DNA: TGTGCCAGCAGCCAAGAGCGGGGGACAGATACGCAGTATTTT.

The genes are TRBV6-5 and TRBJ1-1, with 10 bases that match TRBD1. Looked up from germline, CDR1 is MNHEY and CDR2 is SVGAGI. This CDR3 is built from 14 residues. Unmatched junction bases numbered 13, after V lost 7 bases and J lost 11 bases. The CDR3 DNA is TGTGCCAGCACCGAACCCCCCCCGGGACAGGGGGCTTTCTTT. Translation gives CASTEPPPGQGAFF.

The V gene is TRBV30, the J gene TRBJ1-2; a weak D match, TRBD1 (5 bases). The CDR3 has 13 amino acids. V was trimmed by 2 bases and J by 5 bases, leaving 12 bases between them. Germline loops: CDR1 GTSNPN, CDR2 SVGIG (reference sequence). For the CDR3, the DNA is TGTGCCTGGAGTCTACAGGAGACTTATGGCTACACCTTC. Its translation: CAWSLQETYGYTF.

This clone has a single count. V usage is TRBV5-6 and J usage is TRBJ2-1; 11 nucleotides align to TRBD1. Germline assignment: CDR1 SGHDT and CDR2 YYEEEE. The CDR3 totals 15 residues. V gave up 4 bases and J gave up 9 bases; unmatched junction bases: 9. DNA of the CDR3: TGTGCCAGCAGCGGCCGGGACAGGGGGTTACGTGAGCAGTTCTTC. Translation: CASSGRDRGLREQFF.